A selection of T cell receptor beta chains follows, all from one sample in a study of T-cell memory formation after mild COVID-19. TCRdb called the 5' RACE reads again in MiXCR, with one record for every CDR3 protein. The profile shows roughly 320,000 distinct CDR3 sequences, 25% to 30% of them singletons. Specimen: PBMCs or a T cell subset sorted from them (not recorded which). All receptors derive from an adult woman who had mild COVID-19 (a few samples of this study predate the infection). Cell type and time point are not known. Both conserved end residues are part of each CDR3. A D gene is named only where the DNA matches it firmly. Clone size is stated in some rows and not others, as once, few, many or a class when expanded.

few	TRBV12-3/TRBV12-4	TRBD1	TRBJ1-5	CASSSGGEGNSNQPQHF	TGTGCCAGCAGTTCAGGGGGGGAAGGGAATAGCAATCAGCCCCAGCATTTT
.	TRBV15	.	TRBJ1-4	CATSIGTNEKLFF	TGTGCCACCAGCATAGGGACCAATGAAAAACTGTTTTTT
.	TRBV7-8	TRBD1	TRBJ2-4	CASTPRIPGTGDEAKNIQYF	TGTGCCAGCACCCCTCGAATTCCCGGGACAGGGGATGAGGCCAAAAACATTCAGTACTTC
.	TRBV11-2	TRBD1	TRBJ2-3	CASWGQGADTQYF	TGTGCCAGCTGGGGACAGGGTGCTGATACGCAGTATTTT
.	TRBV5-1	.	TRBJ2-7	CASSSRIIRSGGGSEQYF	TGCGCCAGCAGCTCCCGGATAATCCGGAGCGGAGGCGGTTCCGAGCAGTACTTC
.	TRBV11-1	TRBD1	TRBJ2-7	CASSQWGTGVSYEQYF	TGTGCCAGCAGCCAATGGGGGACAGGGGTTTCCTACGAGCAGTACTTC
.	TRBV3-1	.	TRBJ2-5	CASSDHRRTQYF	TGTGCCAGCAGCGACCATCGGAGGACCCAGTACTTC
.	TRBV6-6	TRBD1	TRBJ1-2	CASRSGQGAYYGYTF	TGTGCCAGCAGGTCGGGACAGGGGGCCTACTATGGCTACACCTTC
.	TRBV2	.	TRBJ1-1	CASRSTELTLNKGNTEAFF	TGTGCCAGCAGGTCGACAGAACTCACACTAAACAAGGGGAACACTGAAGCTTTCTTT
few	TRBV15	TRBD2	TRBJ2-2	CATSSRLAGTGELFF	TGTGCCACCAGCAGTCGGCTAGCGGGCACCGGGGAGCTGTTTTTT
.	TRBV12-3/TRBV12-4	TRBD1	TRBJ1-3	CASSVLQGGSLGNTIYF	TGTGCCAGCAGTGTACTACAGGGGGGGAGCCTTGGAAACACCATATATTTT
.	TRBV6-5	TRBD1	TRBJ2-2	CASSSAGGAVTGELFF	TGTGCCAGCAGCTCGGCAGGGGGCGCGGTTACCGGGGAGCTGTTTTTT
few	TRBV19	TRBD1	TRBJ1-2	CASSIATGVNYGYTF	TGTGCCAGTAGTATAGCTACAGGGGTAAACTATGGCTACACCTTC
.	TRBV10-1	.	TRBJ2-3	CASTPEDTQYF	TGCGCCAGCACACCGGAAGATACGCAGTATTTT
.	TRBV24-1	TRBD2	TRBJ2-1	CATSDPRTSGSYGEQFF	TGTGCCACCAGTGATCCTCGGACTAGCGGGAGTTATGGTGAGCAGTTCTTC
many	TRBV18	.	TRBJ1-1	CASSLDRKNTEAFF	TGTGCCAGCTCACTGGACAGAAAGAACACTGAAGCTTTCTTT
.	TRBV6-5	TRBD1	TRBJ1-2	CASTRGTGGYGYTF	TGTGCCAGCACAAGAGGGACAGGGGGCTATGGCTACACCTTC
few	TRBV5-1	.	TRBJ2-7	CASSLGSGIYEQYF	TGCGCCAGCAGCTTGGGGTCAGGGATTTACGAGCAGTACTTC
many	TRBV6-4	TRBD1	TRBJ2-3	CASSDTTGGTDTQYF	TGTGCCAGCAGTGATACAACAGGGGGCACAGATACGCAGTATTTT
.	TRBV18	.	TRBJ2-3	CASSPEIATDTQYF	TGTGCCAGCTCACCAGAAATAGCGACAGATACGCAGTATTTT
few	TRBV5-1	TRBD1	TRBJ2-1	CASNNIGTGLYEQFF	TGCGCCAGCAACAATATCGGGACAGGGTTATATGAGCAGTTCTTC
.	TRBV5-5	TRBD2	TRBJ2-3	CASWEGGWADTQYF	TGTGCCAGCTGGGAGGGAGGTTGGGCAGATACGCAGTATTTT
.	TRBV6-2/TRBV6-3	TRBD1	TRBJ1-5	CASSYRDRAGDQPQHF	TGTGCCAGCAGTTACCGGGACAGGGCGGGAGATCAGCCCCAGCATTTT
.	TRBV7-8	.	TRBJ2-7	CASSLEGEHYVHEQYF	TGTGCCAGCAGCTTAGAAGGGGAGCACTACGTCCACGAGCAGTACTTC
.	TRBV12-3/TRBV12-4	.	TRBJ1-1	CASSIGASEAFF	TGTGCCAGCAGCATAGGGGCGTCGGAAGCTTTCTTT
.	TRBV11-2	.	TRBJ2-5	CASSLRQERETQYF	TGTGCCAGCAGCTTACGACAGGAAAGGGAGACCCAGTACTTC
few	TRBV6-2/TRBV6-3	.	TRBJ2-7	CASSYAGTTYEQYF	TGTGCCAGCAGTTACGCGGGAACGACCTACGAGCAGTACTTC
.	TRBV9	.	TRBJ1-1	CASSAGMNTEAFF	TGTGCCAGCAGTGCGGGTATGAACACTGAAGCTTTCTTT
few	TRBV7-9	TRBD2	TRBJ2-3	CASSWVLAGGADTQYF	TGTGCCAGCAGCTGGGTACTAGCGGGAGGGGCAGATACGCAGTATTTT
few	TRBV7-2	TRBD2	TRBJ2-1	CASSNFGTSGSSEQFF	TGTGCCAGCAGCAATTTCGGGACTAGCGGGAGCTCTGAGCAGTTCTTC
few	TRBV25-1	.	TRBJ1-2	CASSEAGMGYTF	TGTGCCAGCAGTGAAGCAGGGATGGGCTACACCTTC
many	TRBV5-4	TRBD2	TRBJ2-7	CASSPGGEADEQYF	TGTGCCAGCAGCCCGGGGGGGGAGGCTGATGAGCAGTACTTC
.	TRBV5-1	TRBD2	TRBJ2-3	CASSFGEGTTDTQYF	TGCGCCAGCAGCTTTGGGGAGGGAACCACAGATACGCAGTATTTT
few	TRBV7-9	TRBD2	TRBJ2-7	CASSPLLAGTAEQYF	TGTGCCAGCAGCCCACTGCTAGCGGGTACGGCCGAGCAGTACTTC
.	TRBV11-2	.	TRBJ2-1	CASRLSSGTLRQFF	TGTGCCAGCAGACTCTCCTCCGGGACACTTCGGCAGTTCTTC
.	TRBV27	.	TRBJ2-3	CASSLLGRHTDTQYF	TGTGCCAGCAGTTTATTGGGCAGACACACAGATACGCAGTATTTT
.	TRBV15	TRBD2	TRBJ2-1	CATSRWPGGSYNEQFF	TGTGCCACCAGCAGATGGCCGGGAGGCTCCTACAATGAGCAGTTCTTC
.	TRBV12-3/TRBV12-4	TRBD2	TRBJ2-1	CASKIGTSGNNEQFF	TGTGCCAGCAAAATTGGGACTAGCGGGAACAATGAGCAGTTCTTC
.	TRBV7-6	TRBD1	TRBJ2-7	CASSLEGASPAYEQYF	TGTGCCAGCAGCTTAGAGGGGGCCTCTCCCGCCTACGAGCAGTACTTC
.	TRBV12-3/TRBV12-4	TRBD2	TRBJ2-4	CASSPPFLAGDTQYF	TGTGCCAGCAGTCCACCGTTTCTAGCGGGAGATACTCAGTACTTC
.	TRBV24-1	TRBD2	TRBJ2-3	CATRTGTSGFDTQYF	TGTGCCACCAGGACCGGGACTAGCGGGTTTGATACGCAGTATTTT
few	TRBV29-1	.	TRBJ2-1	CSVEPGGEAVFF	TGCAGCGTTGAACCAGGAGGGGAAGCGGTATTCTTC
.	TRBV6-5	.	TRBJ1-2	CASQQALGLYGYTF	TGTGCCAGCCAACAGGCCCTAGGGCTGTATGGCTACACCTTC
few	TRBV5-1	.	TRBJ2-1	CASSFSGLDNEQFF	TGCGCCAGCAGCTTCAGCGGACTGGACAATGAGCAGTTCTTC
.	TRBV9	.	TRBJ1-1	CASSVGTNTEAFF	TGTGCCAGCAGCGTAGGTACGAACACTGAAGCTTTCTTT
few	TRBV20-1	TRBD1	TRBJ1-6	CSADRDYNSPLHF	TGCAGTGCTGACAGGGACTACAATTCACCCCTCCACTTT
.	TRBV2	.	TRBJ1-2	CASSGGSNYGYTF	TGTGCCAGCAGTGGTGGCAGCAACTATGGCTACACCTTC
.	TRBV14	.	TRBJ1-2	CASSQDIAGANYGYTF	TGTGCCAGCAGCCAAGATATAGCCGGGGCCAACTATGGCTACACCTTC
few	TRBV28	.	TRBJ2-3	CASSFHSSTDTQYF	TGTGCCAGCAGTTTCCACTCCAGCACAGATACGCAGTATTTT
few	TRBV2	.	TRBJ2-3	CASSELAVTSTDTQYF	TGTGCCAGCAGTGAACTGGCGGTAACTAGCACAGATACGCAGTATTTT
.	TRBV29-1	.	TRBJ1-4	CSVSQGVGLANEKLFF	TGCAGCGTTTCACAGGGCGTAGGCCTAGCTAATGAAAAACTGTTTTTT
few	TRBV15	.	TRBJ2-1	CATSRALAEQFF	TGTGCCACCAGCAGAGCCCTAGCGGAGCAGTTCTTC
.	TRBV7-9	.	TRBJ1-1	CASSSQKSGTEAFF	TGTGCCAGCAGCTCCCAGAAAAGCGGGACTGAAGCTTTCTTT
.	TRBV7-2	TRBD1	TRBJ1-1	CASKGAYGLMNTEAFF	TGTGCCAGCAAGGGGGCCTATGGGCTAATGAACACTGAAGCTTTCTTT
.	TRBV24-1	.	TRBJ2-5	CATSDWSRPETQYF	TGTGCCACCAGTGATTGGTCCCGGCCGGAGACCCAGTACTTC